This T cell receptor (beta chain) was recovered during a study of cytomegalovirus exposure and HLA in healthy donors. Study information: For the roughly 400 genotyped donors, around 76% fell within the Caucasian-associated ancestry cluster.

Both 60 Vbeta primers and 13 Jbeta primers went into the PCR. Data came from immunoSEQ multiplex PCR; TCRdb stores just in-frame clones and leaves some out. Here the sample spans about 65,000 clones, more than 75% being singletons. Overall study results and limits: Common viral pathogens seemed, in a later analysis, to connect with several of the most significant clusters. It was likely that a cluster of highly shared sequence variants was a sequencing artifact. Cytomegalovirus association was assigned to around 150 TCR beta chains.

The germline V gene encodes CDR1 SGHRS and CDR2 YFSETQ. This CDR3 is built from 12 residues. The V gene end was trimmed by 0 bases and the J gene end by 11 bases; junction bases not matched to a gene: 4. This clone was seen a handful of times. The antigen is not known. Input material: PBMCs. The receptor was isolated from a girl aged 5 to 17 in good health and CMV-seropositive. The chain links TRBV5-1 to TRBJ1-1, with 7 bases aligning to TRBD1. The CDR3 bases are TGCGCCAGCAGCTTGGGAGGACAGGAGGCTTTCTTT. It encodes CASSLGGQEAFF.